A single sample is the source of the 3 T cell receptor beta chains below, sequenced in a study of blood T cell repertoires in COVID-19. TCRdb keeps only in-frame clones here, not all; method: immunoSEQ multiplex PCR. This table holds 250,000 or so clones, roughly 87% found once. Sequenced material: peripheral blood. These receptor sequences come from a man between 18 and 35 years old with active or convalescent COVID-19.

V gene TRBV3-1 (or the pseudogene TRBV3-2) combines with J gene TRBJ1-2; D is unresolved. Germline V gives CDR1 LGHDT, CDR2 YNNKEL (reference sequence). The CDR3 has 15 amino acids. The V and J ends lost 1 base and 3 bases respectively, with 12 bases between them. The CDR3: CASSQGGIFDYGYTF. CDR3 DNA: TGTGCCAGCAGCCAAGGAGGGATATTTGACTATGGCTACACCTTC.

V gene TRBV9 combines with J gene TRBJ2-7; 7 bases line up with TRBD1. Germline V CDR1 and CDR2: SGDLS, YYNGEE. The CDR3 covers 13 residues. Losses at the gene ends were 7 bases for V and 2 bases for J; bases not matched to a gene: 6. The CDR3 bases are TGTGCCAGCGGGGGACAGCACCCCTACGAGCAGTACTTC. It encodes CASGGQHPYEQYF. Based on the CDR3 plus reference TRBV9 and TRBJ2-7, the full variable domain is DSGVTQTPKHLITATGQRVTLRCSPRSGDLSVYWYQQSLDQGLQFLIQYYNGEERAKGNILERFSAQQFPDLHSELNLSSLELGDSALYFCASGGQHPYEQYFGPGTRLTVT.

This chain uses TRBV7-9 with TRBJ1-1; 7 nucleotides match TRBD1. The CDR3 is made up of 13 amino acids. Germline CDR1 reads SEHNR; CDR2 reads FQNEAQ (reference sequence). V lost 5 bases, J lost 6 bases, and 6 bases stayed unmatched. CDR3 region: CASSQPGTAEAFF. The CDR3 DNA reads TGTGCCAGCAGCCAACCCGGGACAGCTGAAGCTTTCTTT. Full variable domain (remainder filled in from reference TRBV7-9 and TRBJ1-1): DTGVSQNPRHKITKRGQNVTFRCDPISEHNRLYWYRQTLGQGPEFLTYFQNEAQLEKSRLLSDRFSAERPKGSFSTLEIQRTEQGDSAMYLCASSQPGTAEAFFGQGTRLTVV.